This entry is about one TCR beta chain. What it binds is unknown. Healthy donors had no documented immune events, such as infections, while sampled. The data belong to a study of identifying expanded T cells in peripheral blood. Study results and limitations: Approximately 2-week clone count variance significantly increased as total template count grew. Differentially abundant clones: roughly 1.2 between replicates, approximately 16 at approximately two weeks, around 19 at four.

CDR1 is MNHEY, CDR2 SVGAGI, per germline. Trimming stripped 2 bases from V and 2 bases from J, with 15 bases between. The CDR3 is made up of 16 amino acids. Data came from immunoSEQ multiplex PCR; TCRdb stores just in-frame clones and leaves some out. The sample shows approximately 130,000 clones, roughly 84% of them seen only once. Input material: blood. The clonotype was recovered from a person aged 18 to 70 in good health. The chain combines TRBV6-5 with TRBJ1-1; the D is unclear. The chain's CDR3 is CASSYGPRGYNTEAFF. Here the CDR3 DNA reads TGTGCCAGCAGTTACGGACCCCGGGGTTACAACACTGAAGCTTTCTTT.